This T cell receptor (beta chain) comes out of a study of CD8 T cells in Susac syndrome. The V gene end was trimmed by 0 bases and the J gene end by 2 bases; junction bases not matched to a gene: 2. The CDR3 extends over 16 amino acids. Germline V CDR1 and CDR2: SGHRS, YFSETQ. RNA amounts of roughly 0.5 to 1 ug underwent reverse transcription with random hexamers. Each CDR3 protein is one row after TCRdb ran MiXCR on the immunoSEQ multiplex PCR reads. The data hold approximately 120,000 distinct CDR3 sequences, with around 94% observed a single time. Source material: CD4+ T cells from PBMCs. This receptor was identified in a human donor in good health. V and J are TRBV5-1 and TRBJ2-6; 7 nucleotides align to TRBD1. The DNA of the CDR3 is TGCGCCAGCAGCTTGGCCGGGACAGCTGGGGCCAACGTCCTGACTTTC. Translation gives CASSLAGTAGANVLTF.